Listed below are T cell receptor beta chains from one sample, sequenced in a study of shared clonotypes between healthy human individuals. Only in-frame clones appear in the TCRdb table, and some are missing; sequencing was by immunoSEQ multiplex PCR. The table lists around 1.9 million clones, around 93% of them singletons. The source material was naive CD8+ T cells from PBMCs. The receptors shown here come from a man aged 18 to 30 in good health. Some clones in this sample may be carry-over from other donors' samples. Both conserved end residues are part of each CDR3. A D gene is named only where the DNA matches it firmly.

.,TRBJ2-7,TRBV4-2,17,TGTGCCAGCAGCCAAGAGGGCCTGGGCACCTTCCTCTACGAGCAGTACTTC,CASSQEGLGTFLYEQYF
.,TRBJ2-1,TRBV27,19,TGTGCCAGCAGTTTATCGCCCCCCAGGGTGGGGAGCTCCTACAATGAGCAGTTCTTC,CASSLSPPRVGSSYNEQFF
.,TRBJ1-5,TRBV2,13,TGTGCCAGCAGTTCAGGGTGGAATCAGCCCCAGCATTTT,CASSSGWNQPQHF
.,TRBJ1-1,TRBV4-1,14,TGCGCCAGCAGCCAAGTAGGGGGAAACACTGAAGCTTTCTTT,CASSQVGGNTEAFF
.,TRBJ2-1,TRBV29-1,12,TGCAGCGTTGAAAGGTATTACAATGAGCAGTTCTTC,CSVERYYNEQFF
TRBD1,TRBJ1-2,TRBV9,16,TGTGCCAGCAGCGCTTGGGACAGCTCAACGCACTATGGCTACACCTTC,CASSAWDSSTHYGYTF
.,TRBJ2-1,TRBV4-1,17,TGCGCCAGCAGCCAAGAGAAAGAAGGAACCTCCTACAATGAGCAGTTCTTC,CASSQEKEGTSYNEQFF
.,TRBJ2-5,TRBV29-1,14,TGCAGCGTTGTTTTTAGGGGGGTCACGGAGACCCAGTACTTC,CSVVFRGVTETQYF
TRBD1,TRBJ2-5,TRBV11-2,13,TGTGCCAGCAGCTTGGCAGGGGGAGAGACCCAGTACTTC,CASSLAGGETQYF
.,TRBJ2-4,TRBV15,14,TGTGCCACCAGCAGAGATCGGGGGTTCAACATTCAGTACTTC,CATSRDRGFNIQYF
.,TRBJ1-2,TRBV28,11,TGTGCCAGCAGCCCAGCTTATGGCTACACCTTC,CASSPAYGYTF